Each of the 17 T cell receptor beta chains below was sequenced from the same sample in a study of T cell responses to AZD1222 COVID-19 vaccine. Measured with immunoSEQ multiplex PCR; TCRdb has only the in-frame clones, and not every one. This repertoire shows over 100,000 clones, approximately 88% found once; its top ten account for about a sixth. Specimen: peripheral blood, collected on day 0 of AZD1222 vaccination. These receptor sequences come from an adult in good health.

The chain has TRBV28 and TRBJ1-2; the D is unclear. The germline V and J ends were trimmed by 7 bases and 4 bases, with 10 bases remaining between them. Germline V gene data show CDR1 as MDHEN and CDR2 as SYDVKM. CDR3 length equals 12 residues. DNA of the CDR3: TGTGCCAGCACCAGTACCGTCTATGGCTACACCTTC. It specifies CASTSTVYGYTF.

This chain uses TRBV24-1 with TRBJ2-2; perhaps TRBD1 as D (6 bases). CDR1 is KGHDR and CDR2 is SFDVKD in the germline V gene. V was clipped by 7 bases and J by 1 base, with 9 bases between them. The CDR3 sequence is 14 residues long. CDR3 bases: TGTGCCACCAGAGAGACAGGGAACACCGGGGAGCTGTTTTTT. Amino acid sequence: CATRETGNTGELFF.

This clone was observed once. V is TRBV28 and J is TRBJ2-7; 14 bases are a match to TRBD2. Trimming removed 5 bases from V and 6 bases from J; junction bases left unmatched: 3. Germline V gene sequence: CDR1 MDHEN, CDR2 SYDVKM. The CDR3 spans 14 residues. This chain's CDR3 is CASSGTSGSPEQYF. The CDR3 DNA sequence: TGTGCCAGCAGTGGGACTAGCGGGAGTCCCGAGCAGTACTTC.

The CDR3 sequence is CASRTGTISYNEQFF. The DNA for the CDR3 is TGTGCCAGCAGAACCGGGACGATATCCTACAATGAGCAGTTCTTC. The rearrangement links TRBV28 to TRBJ2-1; the D gene could be TRBD1 or TRBD2 (5 bases each). Trimming pared 6 bases from V and 1 base from J, leaving 13 bases between. Germline-derived CDR1 and CDR2 are MDHEN and SYDVKM. The CDR3 is 15 amino acids.

The chain links TRBV3-1 (or the pseudogene TRBV3-2) to TRBJ1-1; D is undetermined. With 1 base removed from V and 0 bases from J, the gap between germline ends came to 6 bases. The CDR3 covers 14 residues. Per germline, CDR1 LGHDT and CDR2 YNNKEL (reference sequence). As DNA, the CDR3 is TGTGCCAGCAGCCAAGGACGGATGAACACTGAAGCTTTCTTT. The encoded protein is CASSQGRMNTEAFF.

There are a few counts of this clone. CDR3 nucleotides: TGTGCCAGCAGTTACTCGTCTGGGGCAGGAGGCTACACCTTC. It is translated as CASSYSSGAGGYTF. The V and J genes are TRBV6-5 and TRBJ1-2; tentative D call: TRBD1 (5 bases). The germline gives CDR1 MNHEY, CDR2 SVGAGI. V lost 0 bases and J lost 8, with 13 bases in between. This CDR3 region has 14 residues.

This clone was counted between two and nine times. The chain has TRBV9 and TRBJ2-2, with 8 bases fitting TRBD1. Trimming took 5 bases from V and 0 from J; bases not matched to a gene: 3. Germline-derived CDR1 and CDR2 are SGDLS and YYNGEE. There are 15 residues in the CDR3. CDR3 sequence: CASRAGGSNTGELFF. DNA of the CDR3: TGTGCCAGCAGAGCAGGGGGCTCGAACACCGGGGAGCTGTTTTTT. Full variable domain (remainder filled in from reference TRBV9 and TRBJ2-2): DSGVTQTPKHLITATGQRVTLRCSPRSGDLSVYWYQQSLDQGLQFLIQYYNGEERAKGNILERFSAQQFPDLHSELNLSSLELGDSALYFCASRAGGSNTGELFFGEGSRLTVL.

V is TRBV4-3 and J is TRBJ2-5, with D hard to call. Germline V gives CDR1 LGHNA, CDR2 YSLEER. The CDR3 runs 15 residues. Trimming shortened V by 1 base and J by 1 base, and 10 bases separated the two germline ends. The CDR3 is CASSQVFGVQETQYF. CDR3 sequence (DNA): TGCGCCAGCAGCCAAGTTTTTGGGGTCCAAGAGACCCAGTACTTC.

CDR3 sequence reads: CASSQGRLAGNSWYEQYF. CDR3 nucleotides: TGTGCCAGCAGCCAAGGTCGACTAGCGGGAAATTCGTGGTACGAGCAGTACTTC. The rearrangement joins TRBV3-1 (or the pseudogene TRBV3-2) to TRBJ2-7, with 11 bases matching TRBD2. Trimming removed 1 base from V and 4 bases from J; junction bases left unmatched: 12. CDR3 length equals 18 residues. The germline gives CDR1 LGHDT, CDR2 YNNKEL (reference sequence).

This rearrangement joins TRBV6-4 to TRBJ2-1; TRBD2 matches 16 bases. The trim removed 6 bases at V and 0 bases at J, leaving 5 bases unmatched. Germline CDR1 is MRHNA and CDR2 is SNTAGT. CDR3 length equals 18 residues. The CDR3 bases are TGTGCCAGCAGACCGGGACTAGCGGGGGGGTTCTCCTACAATGAGCAGTTCTTC. It codes for CASRPGLAGGFSYNEQFF.

The chain joins TRBV24-1 to TRBJ1-2; TRBD1 is a possible D gene (6 bases). Germline V lookup: CDR1 KGHDR, CDR2 SFDVKD. CDR3 length equals 14 residues. Trimming stripped 3 bases from V and 5 bases from J, with 12 bases between. CDR3 bases: TGTGCCACCAGTGATCGGGGGCGCGTTTATGGCTACACCTTC. As protein: CATSDRGRVYGYTF.

This rearrangement joins TRBV9 to TRBJ2-2, with 10 positions matching TRBD1. The CDR3 is made up of 15 amino acids. The V segment lost 5 bases and the J segment 2 bases; nucleotides outside the gene matches: 3. Germline-derived CDR1 and CDR2 are SGDLS and YYNGEE. CDR3 DNA: TGTGCCAGCAGAAGACAGGGGGCCAACACCGGGGAGCTGTTTTTT. It encodes CASRRQGANTGELFF.

This clone was seen ten or more times. The J gene is TRBJ1-2, the V gene TRBV5-4; 8 positions match TRBD1. This CDR3 spans 14 amino acids. Germline V gene sequence: CDR1 SGHNT, CDR2 YYREEE (reference sequence). The trim removed 4 bases at V and 5 bases at J, leaving 7 bases unmatched. CDR3 DNA: TGTGCCAGCAGCCAAAGACAGGGGATTTATGGCTACACCTTC. Translated: CASSQRQGIYGYTF.

The rearrangement uses TRBV3-1 (or the pseudogene TRBV3-2) and TRBJ1-1; D is undetermined. The CDR3 is made up of 14 amino acids. Germline lookup yields CDR1 LGHDT and CDR2 YNNKEL (reference sequence). Trimming removed 4 bases at V and 1 base at J, with 10 bases between. The CDR3 region is CASSPRQGNTEAFF. The CDR3 DNA is TGTGCCAGCAGCCCCAGACAAGGGAACACTGAAGCTTTCTTT.

This clone was detected once. This chain connects TRBV5-1 to TRBJ2-5; 7 bases match TRBD1. The CDR3 contains 15 residues. CDR1 and CDR2 (germline): SGHRS, YFSETQ. With V trimmed by 2 bases and J by 4 bases, 8 bases remained unmatched. Written as DNA, the CDR3 is TGCGCCAGCAGCTTCCAGGCAGGGGGTATAGAGACCCAGTACTTC. Translating gives CASSFQAGGIETQYF.

V is TRBV5-1 and J is TRBJ2-1; D is undetermined. The CDR3 spans 15 residues. The germline V gene encodes CDR1 SGHRS and CDR2 YFSETQ. V was clipped by 5 bases and J by 2 bases, with 14 bases between them. CDR3 DNA: TGCGCCAGCAGTGTGTCTGGTGAGGCCTACAATGAGCAGTTCTTC. This encodes CASSVSGEAYNEQFF.

The chain employs TRBV28 and TRBJ1-1; D remains ambiguous. This CDR3 is built from 17 residues. Germline values: CDR1 MDHEN, CDR2 SYDVKM. V shed 5 bases and J shed 2 bases, with 21 bases lying between them. CDR3 bases: TGTGCCAGCAGTAAACCACTTCACATTAGGAGAAACACTGAAGCTTTCTTT. Amino acid sequence: CASSKPLHIRRNTEAFF.